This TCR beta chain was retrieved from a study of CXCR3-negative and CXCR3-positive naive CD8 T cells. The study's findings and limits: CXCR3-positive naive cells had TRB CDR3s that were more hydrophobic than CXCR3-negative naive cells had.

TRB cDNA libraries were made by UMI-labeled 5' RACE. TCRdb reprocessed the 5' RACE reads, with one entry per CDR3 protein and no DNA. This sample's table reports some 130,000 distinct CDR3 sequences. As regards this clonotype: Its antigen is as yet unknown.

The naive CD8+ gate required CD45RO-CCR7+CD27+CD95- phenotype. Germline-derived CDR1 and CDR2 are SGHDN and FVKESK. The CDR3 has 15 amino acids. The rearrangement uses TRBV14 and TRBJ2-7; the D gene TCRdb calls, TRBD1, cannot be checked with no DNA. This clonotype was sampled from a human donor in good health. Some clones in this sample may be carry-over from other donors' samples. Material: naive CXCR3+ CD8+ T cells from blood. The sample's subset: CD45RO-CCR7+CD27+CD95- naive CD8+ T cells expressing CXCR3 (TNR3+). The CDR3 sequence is CASSPQGGRGYEQYF.